Described below is a single TCR beta chain sequence and its context. The antigen is not known. Sequenced by immunoSEQ multiplex PCR; TCRdb stores in-frame clones only, minus some. The sample carries roughly 90,000 clones, just over 90% recorded once. V shed 0 bases and J shed 0 bases, with 10 bases lying between them. The CDR3 covers 17 residues. The germline V gene has CDR1 SGHRS and CDR2 YFSETQ. The record originates from a study of OX40 agonist ivuxolimab in advanced cancers. At the level of the study: The dose-escalation group included hepatocellular carcinoma, melanoma, renal cell carcinoma and head and neck cancer. Whole-study findings and limits: Dosing at 0.1 to 3.0 mg/kg was accompanied by clonal expansion of CD4+ and CD8+ blood T cells by week 6. Part of the nonresponder group also had normalized T-cell clonal expansion that was low.

The sequencing here drew on CD4+ or CD8+ T cells sorted from blood, taken in a trial of the OX40 agonist ivuxolimab. The TCR originated in an adult with an advanced solid tumor such as melanoma, head and neck, liver or kidney cancer. V gene TRBV5-1 combines with J gene TRBJ2-6; D might be TRBD1 (5 bases). CDR3 sequence: CASSLGTLRSGANVLTF. The CDR3 nucleotides read TGCGCCAGCAGCTTGGGGACACTCCGCTCTGGGGCCAACGTCCTGACTTTC.